This T cell receptor beta chain was recovered during a study of cytomegalovirus exposure and HLA in healthy donors. Study in general: Genetic ancestry analysis placed more than 80% of the 400 or so donors that were genotyped in the Caucasian-associated cluster.

In regard to this clone: Its target is not known.

Whole-study findings and limits: The authors later found most CMV-associated TCR beta chains appeared HLA-restricted. In an earlier analysis, most TCR beta V segments were productive about 87% or about 30% of the time.

The PCR made use of 60 Vbeta and 13 Jbeta primers. Profiling relied on immunoSEQ multiplex PCR, and the TCRdb table lists in-frame clones only, not all of them. Of 90,000 to 110,000 clones listed, roughly 67% are singletons. The CDR3 has 13 residues. CDR1 and CDR2 from the germline V gene are SNHLY and FYNNEI. The sequence derives from a man aged 35 to 55 in good health and CMV-seronegative. This rearrangement joins TRBV2 to TRBJ2-5; no clear D. The DNA matches TRBJ2-7 better at its end, which makes the J call doubtful. The specimen sequenced was PBMCs. CDR3: CASTGSLGYEQYF. CDR3 in DNA: TGTGCCAGCACCGGCAGTCTCGGGTACGAGCAGTACTTC.